This TCR beta chain was retrieved from a study of early T cells in non-severe SARS-CoV-2 infection. Study information: Bulk RNA from unsorted whole blood was sequenced; chains were unpaired.

CDR3 length: 12 amino acids. V dropped 6 bases and J dropped 5 bases, with 9 bases sitting between them. Individual cDNA molecules were tagged with unique molecular identifiers. TCRdb reanalysed the 5' RACE reads using MiXCR and keeps one entry per CDR3 protein. This table holds over 55,000 distinct CDR3 sequences, under 10% found once. The TCR sequence derives from an adult who was a healthcare worker with PCR-confirmed SARS-CoV-2 infection or an uninfected control (not recorded which). The V gene is TRBV12-3 or TRBV12-4, the J gene TRBJ2-3, with D perhaps TRBD1 (5 bases). Material for sequencing was whole blood. The CDR3 here is CASSFDRDTQYF. CDR3 DNA sequence: TGTGCCAGCAGCTTTGACAGAGATACGCAGTATTTT.